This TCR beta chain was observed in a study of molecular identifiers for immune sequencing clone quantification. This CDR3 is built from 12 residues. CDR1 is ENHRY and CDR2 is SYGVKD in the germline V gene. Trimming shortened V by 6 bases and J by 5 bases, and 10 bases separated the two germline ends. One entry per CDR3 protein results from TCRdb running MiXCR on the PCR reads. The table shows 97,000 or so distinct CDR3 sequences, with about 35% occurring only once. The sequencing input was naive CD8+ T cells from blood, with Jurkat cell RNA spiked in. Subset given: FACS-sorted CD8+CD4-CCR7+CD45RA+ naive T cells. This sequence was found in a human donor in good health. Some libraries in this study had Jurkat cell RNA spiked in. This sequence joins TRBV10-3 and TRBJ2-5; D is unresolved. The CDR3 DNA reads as TGTGCCATCAGGGACCCACCCGAGACCCAGTACTTC. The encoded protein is CAIRDPPETQYF.